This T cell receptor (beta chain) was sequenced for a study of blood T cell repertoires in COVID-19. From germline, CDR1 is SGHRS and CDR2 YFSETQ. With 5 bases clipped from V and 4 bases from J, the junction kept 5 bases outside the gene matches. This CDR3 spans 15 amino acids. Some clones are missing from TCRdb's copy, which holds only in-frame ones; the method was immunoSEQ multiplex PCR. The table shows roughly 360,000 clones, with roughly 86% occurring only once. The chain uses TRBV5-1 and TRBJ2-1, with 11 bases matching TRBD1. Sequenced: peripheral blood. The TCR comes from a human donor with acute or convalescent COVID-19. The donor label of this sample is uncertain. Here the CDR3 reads CASRKGTGGYNEQFF. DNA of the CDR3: TGCGCCAGCAGGAAAGGGACAGGGGGGTACAATGAGCAGTTCTTC.